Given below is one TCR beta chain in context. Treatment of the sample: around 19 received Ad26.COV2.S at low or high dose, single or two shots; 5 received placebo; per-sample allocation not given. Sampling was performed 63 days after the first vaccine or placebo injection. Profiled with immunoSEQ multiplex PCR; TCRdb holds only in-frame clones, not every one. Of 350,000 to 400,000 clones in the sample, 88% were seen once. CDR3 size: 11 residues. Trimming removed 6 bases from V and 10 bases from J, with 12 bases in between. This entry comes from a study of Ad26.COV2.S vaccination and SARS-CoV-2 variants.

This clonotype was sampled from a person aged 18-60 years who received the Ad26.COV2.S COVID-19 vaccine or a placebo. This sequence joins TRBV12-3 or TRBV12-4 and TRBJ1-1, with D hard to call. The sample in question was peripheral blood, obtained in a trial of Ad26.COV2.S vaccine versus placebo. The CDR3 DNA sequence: TGTGCCAGCAGCACTGCATCGTCAGCTTTCTTT. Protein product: CASSTASSAFF.